A single sample is the source of the 2 T cell receptor beta chains below, sequenced in a study of T cell clones after liver transplantation. The data were produced by immunoSEQ multiplex PCR, yet TCRdb's version contains in-frame clones alone and is incomplete. The table includes 70,000 to 85,000 clones, 75% to 85% detected once. The input for sequencing was CD4+ T cells from blood, taken before liver transplant. Every receptor here comes from a human donor who received a liver transplant.

The chain is built from TRBV11-2 and TRBJ2-2; TRBD2 is a possible D gene (5 bases). The germline gives CDR1 SGHAT, CDR2 FQNNGV. V shed 2 bases and J shed 3 bases, with 13 bases lying between them. The CDR3 has 16 residues. The CDR3 loop is CASSLQRGKYTGELFF. The CDR3 DNA follows: TGTGCCAGCAGCTTACAGAGAGGGAAATACACCGGGGAGCTGTTTTTT. Combining the CDR3 with reference TRBV11-2 and TRBJ2-2 gives the whole variable domain EAGVAQSPRYKIIEKRQSVAFWCNPISGHATLYWYQQILGQGPKLLIQFQNNGVVDDSQLPKDRFSAERLKGVDSTLKIQPAKLEDSAVYLCASSLQRGKYTGELFFGEGSRLTVL.

This chain joins TRBV5-1 and TRBJ2-5; TRBD2 is a possible D gene (6 bases). The CDR3 is 15 residues long. V lost 4 bases, J lost 5 bases, and 18 bases lay in between. Germline CDR1 SGHRS, CDR2 YFSETQ. The DNA for the CDR3 is TGCGCCAGCAGCCACGGGAGTGGACAAGAGGAGACCCAGTACTTC. Translation: CASSHGSGQEETQYF.